This T cell receptor (beta chain) was profiled in a study of T cell responses to AZD1222 COVID-19 vaccine. Study outcomes and limitations: In all cases, repertoires were sampled only after the peak T cell response.

Generated by immunoSEQ multiplex PCR, the TCRdb table keeps only in-frame clones and is missing some. This table holds 150,000 or so clones, around 90% found once. V was shortened by 4 bases and J by 1 base, with 12 bases between the two germline ends. The CDR3 sequence is 14 residues long. From germline, CDR1 is SGHDT and CDR2 YYEEEE. In regard to this clone: Antigen: not known.

Sequenced material: peripheral blood, taken 28 days after the second dose of the MenACWY control vaccine. This sequence was found in an adult who received the MenACWY meningococcal vaccine as a control. The J gene is TRBJ2-7, the V gene TRBV5-6, with D tentatively TRBD1 (5 bases). Written as DNA, the CDR3 is TGTGCCAGCAGCAATACAGGACATTCCTACGAGCAGTACTTC. Protein sequence: CASSNTGHSYEQYF.